Here is one TCR beta chain with its context. A second PCR, run for about 7 to 11 cycles, used a sample-barcoded 5' primer plus a J-beta primer mix. Each cDNA molecule, via a template-switch adaptor with 12 random nucleotides, was tagged. TCRdb independently ran MiXCR on the 5' RACE reads; one entry per CDR3 protein. Of about 1.6 million distinct CDR3 sequences in the sample, about 31% were seen once. The data originate from a study of blood T cells in healthy people across ages. With 4 bases removed from V and 0 bases from J, the gap between germline ends came to 13 bases. The CDR3 spans 15 residues. Per germline, CDR1 LGHDT and CDR2 YNNKEL (reference sequence).

Sequenced material: blood. The chain has TRBV3-1 and TRBJ2-7; maybe TRBD2 (6 bases). The TCR sequence derives from a woman aged 25 to 39 in good health. This chain's CDR3 is CASSLVPGLSYEQYF. In nucleotides, the CDR3 is TGTGCCAGCAGCCTCGTTCCGGGACTCTCCTACGAGCAGTACTTC.